These 28 T cell receptor beta chains came from one sample sequenced in a study of identical twins' blood T cells (dated by TCRdb to the early 2010s). Library preparation used 5' RACE. Instrument used: Illumina Genome Analyzer IIx. Through fastp at Q25 and MiXCR, TCRdb rebuilt clones from the public reads, retaining in-frame beta chains. Each CDR3 protein appears once, grouped with its most common genes and DNA. The sample contains 300,000 to 400,000 distinct CDR3 sequences, approximately 30% of them found a single time. The ten top clones hold around 5.6% of the sample. Sequences were obtained from PBMCs. Source of these receptors: a woman between 18 and 49 years old in good health.

The V and J genes are TRBV2 and TRBJ1-6; no firm D call. The length of the CDR3 is 12 residues. Germline V lookup: CDR1 SNHLY, CDR2 FYNNEI. Trimming shortened V by 6 bases and J by 14 bases, and 14 bases separated the two germline ends. CDR3 residues: CASRSWGSALHF. In nucleotides, the CDR3 is TGTGCCAGCAGGTCCTGGGGTTCGGCCCTCCACTTT.

This clonotype was seen a few times. The rearrangement links TRBV7-9 to TRBJ2-5; the D is unclear. The length of the CDR3 is 12 residues. V gave up 4 bases and J gave up 0 bases, with 3 bases separating them. From germline, CDR1 is SEHNR and CDR2 FQNEAQ (reference sequence). CDR3 in DNA: TGTGCCAGCAGCTGGTACCAAGAGACCCAGTACTTC. Translating gives CASSWYQETQYF.

This clonotype was found a few times. The V call is TRBV20-1, the J call TRBJ1-2, with 8 bases aligning to TRBD1. CDR1 and CDR2 from the germline V gene are DFQATT and SNEGSKA (reference sequence). V dropped 3 bases and J dropped 4; count of bases not matched to a gene: 4. The CDR3 loop spans 13 amino acids. Here the CDR3 DNA reads TGCAGTGCTAGCCGGACAGGGAGCTATGGCTACACCTTC. Protein product: CSASRTGSYGYTF.

The rearrangement uses TRBV15 and TRBJ1-1, with D perhaps TRBD1 (6 bases). Trimming took off 0 bases at V and 6 bases at J, with 14 bases between the two ends. The V gene's germline CDR1 is LNHNV and CDR2 YYDKDF (reference sequence). The CDR3 is made up of 15 amino acids. Here the CDR3 reads CATSRERNRDAEAFF. For the CDR3, the DNA is TGTGCCACCAGCAGAGAACGAAACAGGGACGCTGAAGCTTTCTTT.

V gene TRBV5-6 combines with J gene TRBJ1-3; tentative D call: TRBD1 (6 bases). This CDR3 has 14 amino acids. Germline assignment: CDR1 SGHDT and CDR2 YYEEEE. V was shortened by 4 bases and J by 3 bases, with 11 bases between the two germline ends. The CDR3 DNA reads as TGTGCCAGCAGCCCACAGGGCTTTGGAAACACCATATATTTT. Translating gives CASSPQGFGNTIYF.

This clonotype was seen more than once but under ten times. The rearrangement uses TRBV5-5 and TRBJ1-5; 9 nucleotides agree with TRBD1. The germline CDR1 and CDR2 sequences are SGHKS and YYEKEE (reference sequence). V lost 4 bases to trimming and J lost 5 bases; unmatched junction nucleotides: 4. The CDR3 runs to 14 residues. CDR3 sequence (DNA): TGTGCCAGCAGCGCGGGACAGGGCTATCAGCCCCAGCATTTT. Protein sequence: CASSAGQGYQPQHF.

This chain joins TRBV12-3 or TRBV12-4 and TRBJ1-2; D is ambiguous. Trimming removed 5 bases at V and 4 bases at J, with 8 bases between. The CDR3 sequence is 12 residues long. CDR3 sequence (DNA): TGTGCCAGCAGTAGGGAAGGCTATGGCTACACCTTC. Protein sequence: CASSREGYGYTF.

The chain carries TRBV9 and TRBJ1-1, with a possible D match to TRBD1 (6 bases). CDR3 length: 13 amino acids. Germline V gives CDR1 SGDLS, CDR2 YYNGEE. The V end was cut by 5 bases, the J end by 4 bases, with 12 bases between. CDR3 loop: CASSVEGGTEAFF. CDR3 nucleotides: TGTGCCAGCAGTGTTGAGGGGGGCACTGAAGCTTTCTTT. The full variable domain, its missing parts supplied by reference TRBV9 and TRBJ1-1, is DSGVTQTPKHLITATGQRVTLRCSPRSGDLSVYWYQQSLDQGLQFLIQYYNGEERAKGNILERFSAQQFPDLHSELNLSSLELGDSALYFCASSVEGGTEAFFGQGTRLTVV.

This clonotype turned up a few times. The V call is TRBV20-1, the J call TRBJ2-7; no reliable D call. Germline lookup yields CDR1 DFQATT and CDR2 SNEGSKA (reference sequence). This CDR3 has 12 residues. The V end was cut by 6 bases, the J end by 5 bases, with 14 bases between. The CDR3 region is CSAPDQTHEQYF. CDR3 coding DNA: TGCAGTGCCCCTGACCAGACCCACGAGCAGTACTTC.

This clonotype turned up a few times. J is TRBJ2-5 and V is TRBV20-1; maybe TRBD2 (6 bases). CDR3 length: 15 residues. Germline V lookup: CDR1 DFQATT, CDR2 SNEGSKA (reference sequence). V lost 7 bases, J lost 3 bases, and 21 bases lay in between. The CDR3 region has the DNA TGCAGTGTTGTACCGGACCCGACTAGGAAAGAGACCCAGTACTTC. Translation: CSVVPDPTRKETQYF.

This clonotype was seen at least ten times. The genes are TRBV19 and TRBJ1-5, with a weak D call TRBD1 (5 bases). Trimming shortened V by 3 bases and J by 7 bases, and 13 bases separated the two germline ends. The V gene's germline CDR1 is LNHDA and CDR2 SQIVND (reference sequence). The CDR3 is 14 residues long. CDR3 sequence (DNA): TGTGCCAGTAGTATTGGAGGGGTCGGACAGCCCCAGCATTTT. Its translation is CASSIGGVGQPQHF.

This clonotype was observed a few times. The V call is TRBV20-1, the J call TRBJ2-7, with D hard to call. Germline CDR1 DFQATT, CDR2 SNEGSKA (reference sequence). Trimming cost V 0 bases and J 0 bases, with 6 bases left between them. The CDR3 loop spans 13 amino acids. DNA for the CDR3: TGCAGTGCTAGAGAAAAGAGCTCCTACGAGCAGTACTTC. Its protein is CSAREKSSYEQYF.

The V and J genes are TRBV6-5 and TRBJ2-7; D is unclear. Germline V gene sequence: CDR1 MNHEY, CDR2 SVGAGI. CDR3 length equals 14 residues. Trimming stripped 2 bases from V and 1 base from J, with 9 bases between. CDR3 DNA sequence: TGTGCCAGCAGTTACGAACCGAGATCCTACGAGCAGTACTTC. Its translation is CASSYEPRSYEQYF.

The chain carries TRBV7-2 and TRBJ1-1, with a tentative D call TRBD1 (6 bases). The germline V gene has CDR1 SGHTA and CDR2 FQGNSA. CDR3 length: 14 residues. V lost 7 bases and J 0 bases, leaving 12 bases between the germline ends. The CDR3 region has the DNA TGTGCCAGCATTAAGGAGGGGGTGAACACTGAAGCTTTCTTT. Translating gives CASIKEGVNTEAFF. The full variable domain, with the rest looked up from reference TRBV7-2 and TRBJ1-1, is GAGVSQSPSNKVTEKGKDVELRCDPISGHTALYWYRQSLGQGLEFLIYFQGNSAPDKSGLPSDRFSAERTGGSVSTLTIQRTQQEDSAVYLCASIKEGVNTEAFFGQGTRLTVV.

This chain connects TRBV27 to TRBJ2-7; 7 positions agree with TRBD2. CDR3 length: 14 residues. The germline CDR1 and CDR2 sequences are MNHEY and SMNVEV (reference sequence). V was pared by 1 base and J by 2 bases, with 2 bases of the junction left unmatched. In nucleotides, the CDR3 is TGTGCCAGCAGTTTATGGGGGGGTCCCTACGAGCAGTACTTC. Its translation: CASSLWGGPYEQYF.

The chain has TRBV2 and TRBJ1-3, with D unresolved. V was cut by 2 bases and J by 1 base, with 12 bases left in between. Germline loops: CDR1 SNHLY, CDR2 FYNNEI. CDR3 length equals 16 residues. The CDR3, as DNA: TGTGCCAGCAGTGAATTCTGGGGAGAATCTGGAAACACCATATATTTT. Its translation is CASSEFWGESGNTIYF.

This clonotype has more than one count but fewer than ten. The rearrangement joins TRBV19 to TRBJ2-1; 7 bases map to TRBD2. This CDR3 has 16 amino acids. J was trimmed by 7 bases and V by 7 bases; bases with no gene match: 16. Germline loops: CDR1 LNHDA, CDR2 SQIVND (reference sequence). The CDR3 loop reads CASTTTLAGTRNEQFF. DNA for the CDR3: TGTGCCAGTACGACAACGTTAGCGGGCACGAGAAATGAGCAGTTCTTC.

The rearrangement joins TRBV7-9 to TRBJ2-2; perhaps TRBD2 as D (5 bases). V was shortened by 6 bases and J by 3 bases, with 11 bases between the two germline ends. Germline lookup yields CDR1 SEHNR and CDR2 FQNEAQ (reference sequence). The CDR3 contains 14 residues. CDR3 sequence (DNA): TGTGCCAGCAGACCGGGGTCTTACACCGGGGAGCTGTTTTTT. This encodes CASRPGSYTGELFF. The full variable domain, its missing parts supplied by reference TRBV7-9 and TRBJ2-2, is DTGVSQNPRHKITKRGQNVTFRCDPISEHNRLYWYRQTLGQGPEFLTYFQNEAQLEKSRLLSDRFSAERPKGSFSTLEIQRTEQGDSAMYLCASRPGSYTGELFFGEGSRLTVL.

This chain joins TRBV5-1 and TRBJ2-1; a weak D match, TRBD1 (6 bases). V shed 4 bases and J shed 4 bases, with 9 bases lying between them. This CDR3 contains 13 residues. Per germline, CDR1 SGHRS and CDR2 YFSETQ. The CDR3: CASSKTGYNEQFF. CDR3 DNA: TGCGCCAGCAGCAAAACAGGGTACAATGAGCAGTTCTTC.

This chain joins TRBV5-1 and TRBJ1-2, with D uncertain. CDR1 SGHRS and CDR2 YFSETQ come from the germline V gene. CDR3 size: 14 residues. V lost 0 bases and J 5 bases, leaving 11 bases between the germline ends. The DNA for the CDR3 is TGCGCCAGCAGCTTGGAAGTGGAACGTTATGGCTACACCTTC. It is translated as CASSLEVERYGYTF.

This clonotype was observed many times. The chain employs TRBV27 and TRBJ1-5; 9 bases match TRBD1. The germline CDR1 and CDR2 sequences are MNHEY and SMNVEV (reference sequence). The ends lost 3 bases at V and 8 bases at J; junction bases unmatched: 11. The CDR3 is made up of 16 amino acids. CDR3 loop: CASSLGQGKGVEPQHF. The CDR3 DNA reads TGTGCCAGCAGTTTGGGACAGGGAAAGGGGGTTGAGCCCCAGCATTTT.

Comments on this clonotype: A read error may produce the germline difference seen at one junction end. The J gene is TRBJ1-4, the V gene TRBV20-1, with D unresolved. The CDR3 contains 9 residues. Germline values: CDR1 DFQATT, CDR2 SNEGSKA (reference sequence). The CDR3, as DNA: TGCAGTGCCAATGAAGAACTGTTTTTT. Translated: CSANEELFF.

The V gene is TRBV6-2 or TRBV6-3, the J gene TRBJ2-2; 9 positions match TRBD2. Trimming took 8 bases from V and 4 from J; bases not matched to a gene: 8. There are 15 residues in the CDR3. Per germline, CDR1 MNHEY and CDR2 SVGEGT. This chain's CDR3 is CASDIAGVRTGELFF. CDR3 nucleotide sequence: TGTGCCAGCGACATAGCGGGAGTGCGCACCGGGGAGCTGTTTTTT.

The chain recombines TRBV7-9 with TRBJ1-4, with D unresolved. In germline, CDR1 is SEHNR, CDR2 FQNEAQ (reference sequence). This CDR3 comprises 16 residues. Trimming removed 3 bases at V and 0 bases at J, with 11 bases between. The CDR3 loop reads CASSFSLLATNEKLFF. Here the CDR3 DNA reads TGTGCCAGCAGCTTCTCCCTTCTGGCAACTAATGAAAAACTGTTTTTT. Combining the CDR3 with reference TRBV7-9 and TRBJ1-4 gives the whole variable domain DTGVSQNPRHKITKRGQNVTFRCDPISEHNRLYWYRQTLGQGPEFLTYFQNEAQLEKSRLLSDRFSAERPKGSFSTLEIQRTEQGDSAMYLCASSFSLLATNEKLFFGSGTQLSVL.

V usage is TRBV7-2 and J usage is TRBJ1-3, with D hard to call. This CDR3 region has 14 residues. Between the trimmed V and J ends, which lost 1 base and 3 bases, there was a span of 7 bases. From germline, CDR1 is SGHTA and CDR2 FQGNSA. The CDR3 protein is CASSLDRNGNTIYF. CDR3 in DNA: TGTGCCAGCAGCTTAGACAGAAATGGAAACACCATATATTTT.

This clonotype was seen a handful of times. This chain links TRBV5-1 with TRBJ1-4, with D unclear. This CDR3 has 13 amino acids. Trimming shortened V by 4 bases and J by 0 bases, and 4 bases separated the two germline ends. CDR1 SGHRS and CDR2 YFSETQ come from the germline V gene. CDR3 in DNA: TGCGCCAGCAGCACGACAACTAATGAAAAACTGTTTTTT. Translated, it gives CASSTTTNEKLFF.

With respect to this clonotype: A much larger clonotype is one base distant, so this may be a read error. V gene TRBV5-1 combines with J gene TRBJ1-1; D not resolved. This CDR3 region has 13 residues. The germline gives CDR1 SGHRS, CDR2 YFSETQ. V dropped 0 bases and J dropped 7 bases, with 10 bases sitting between them. CDR3 sequence (DNA): TGCGCCAGCAGCTTGGCCACGGTGGGTGAAGCTTTCTTT. This translates into CASSLATVGEAFF.

The chain recombines TRBV10-1 with TRBJ2-1, with D perhaps matching TRBD2 (6 bases). CDR3 length: 15 amino acids. Trimming cost V 3 bases and J 5 bases, with 14 bases left between them. Germline assignment: CDR1 WNHNN and CDR2 SYGVQD (reference sequence). The CDR3 nucleotides read TGCGCCAGCAGTGACTTCGGCGGGGATCACAATGAGCAGTTCTTC. Translating it yields CASSDFGGDHNEQFF.